This T cell receptor beta chain was identified in a study of T cells in localized non-small cell lung cancer. Germline V CDR1 and CDR2: GTSNPN, SVGIG (reference sequence). The V and J ends lost 1 base and 5 bases, in that order; junction bases with no gene match: 5. CDR3 size: 14 residues. Generated by immunoSEQ multiplex PCR, the TCRdb table keeps only in-frame clones and is missing some. This sample has tens of thousands of clones, with roughly 88% found just once. The V call is TRBV30, the J call TRBJ1-1, with 9 bases aligning to TRBD1. The input for sequencing was peripheral blood, taken before any cancer treatment. The sequence derives from a woman aged 35 to 70 with stage I lung adenocarcinoma. CDR3 amino acids: CAWSAGQGRTEAFF. The CDR3 coding sequence is TGTGCCTGGAGTGCAGGACAGGGGAGGACTGAAGCTTTCTTT.